This passage covers 16 T cell receptor beta chains from one sample sequenced in a study of T cells after yellow fever vaccination. From the 5' RACE reads, TCRdb called clonotypes with MiXCR, one entry per CDR3 protein. The sample carries 300,000 to 350,000 distinct CDR3 sequences, 8.1% recorded once. This specimen consisted of PBMCs, obtained more than 40 days after the first yellow fever vaccination. The receptors derive from a young man who received the YFV17D yellow fever vaccine.

In its sample, this clonotype was seen many times. This chain connects TRBV6-1 to TRBJ2-5, with 7 bases that match TRBD1. The CDR3 loop spans 16 amino acids. The V segment lost 5 bases and the J segment 5 bases; nucleotides outside the gene matches: 14. Looked up from germline, CDR1 is MNHNS and CDR2 is SASEGT. The CDR3 reads CASSKGQSISLETQYF. The CDR3 DNA is TGTGCCAGCAGTAAGGGACAGTCAATCTCCCTTGAGACCCAGTACTTC.

The V call is TRBV7-2, the J call TRBJ1-1; D unclear. The CDR3 totals 14 residues. V was shortened by 0 bases and J by 1 base, with 6 bases between the two germline ends. Germline V gene lookup returns CDR1 SGHTA and CDR2 FQGNSA. The DNA of the CDR3 is TGTGCCAGCAGCTTAGCGGTGGGGAACACTGAAGCTTTCTTT. Protein product: CASSLAVGNTEAFF. The full variable domain, with the rest looked up from reference TRBV7-2 and TRBJ1-1, is GAGVSQSPSNKVTEKGKDVELRCDPISGHTALYWYRQSLGQGLEFLIYFQGNSAPDKSGLPSDRFSAERTGGSVSTLTIQRTQQEDSAVYLCASSLAVGNTEAFFGQGTRLTVV.

This clonotype was seen a few times. The chain is built from TRBV28 and TRBJ2-3; D call uncertain. The CDR3 has 14 amino acids. Deletions cut 1 base from V and 12 bases from J, with 17 bases between. Germline CDR1 is MDHEN and CDR2 is SYDVKM. The CDR3 nucleotides read TGTGCCAGCAGTTTATCTGGGGTCCTTCGTGCTCAGTATTTT. Protein: CASSLSGVLRAQYF.

CDR3 protein: CASSLARFRSETQYF. In nucleotides, the CDR3 is TGTGCCAGCAGCTTAGCGCGTTTCCGGTCAGAGACCCAGTACTTC. The rearrangement joins TRBV7-8 to TRBJ2-5; D not resolved. Germline V lookup: CDR1 SGHVS, CDR2 FQNEAQ. The CDR3 contains 15 residues. V lost 0 bases and J 4 bases, leaving 12 bases between the germline ends.

At least ten counts were recorded for this clonotype. The chain combines TRBV12-3 or TRBV12-4 with TRBJ2-5; TRBD2 is a possible D gene (5 bases). The CDR3 runs 14 residues. Trimming shortened V by 5 bases and J by 7 bases, and 17 bases separated the two germline ends. CDR3 nucleotides: TGTGCCAGCAGTCCCCGGACCCGGGCGGGGACCCAGTACTTC. This sequence encodes CASSPRTRAGTQYF.

This clonotype has at least ten counts. V usage is TRBV5-1 and J usage is TRBJ2-5; D might be TRBD1 (5 bases). Deletions cut 0 bases from V and 5 bases from J, with 11 bases between. CDR1 SGHRS and CDR2 YFSETQ come from the germline V gene. The length of the CDR3 is 14 residues. The CDR3: CASSLEQGRETQYF. The CDR3 coding sequence is TGCGCCAGCAGCTTGGAGCAGGGAAGGGAGACCCAGTACTTC. The entire variable domain, with the rest obtained from reference TRBV5-1 and TRBJ2-5, is as follows: KAGVTQTPRYLIKTRGQQVTLSCSPISGHRSVSWYQQTPGQGLQFLFEYFSETQRNKGNFPGRFSGRQFSNSRSEMNVSTLELGDSALYLCASSLEQGRETQYFGPGTRLLVL.

The sample holds many counts of this clonotype. The V call is TRBV24-1, the J call TRBJ2-2; D possibly corresponds to TRBD2 (5 bases). CDR3 size: 13 residues. Trimming shortened V by 6 bases and J by 5 bases, and 9 bases separated the two germline ends. Germline V CDR1 and CDR2: KGHDR, SFDVKD. CDR3 sequence: CATSTGGTGELFF. CDR3 sequence (DNA): TGTGCCACCAGTACCGGAGGAACCGGGGAGCTGTTTTTT.

The chain recombines TRBV20-1 with TRBJ1-2; D not resolved. V was shortened by 3 bases and J by 3 bases, with 5 bases between the two germline ends. CDR1 DFQATT and CDR2 SNEGSKA come from the germline V gene (reference sequence). There are 11 residues in the CDR3. Written as DNA, the CDR3 is TGCAGTGCTAGTCACGACTATGGCTACACCTTC. This gives the protein CSASHDYGYTF.

The V call is TRBV4-3, the J call TRBJ2-5, with D unresolved. In germline, CDR1 is LGHNA, CDR2 YSLEER. V was clipped by 1 base and J by 7 bases, with 10 bases between them. The CDR3 has 13 amino acids. The chain's CDR3 is CASSQGIPGTQYF. In DNA, the CDR3 is TGCGCCAGCAGCCAAGGAATTCCGGGGACCCAGTACTTC.

This clonotype came up many times. CDR3: CAISDPTGPQETQYF. The DNA of the CDR3 is TGTGCCATCAGTGATCCAACGGGACCTCAAGAGACCCAGTACTTC. V is TRBV10-3 and J is TRBJ2-5; D is possibly TRBD1 or TRBD2 (5 bases each). The germline CDR1 and CDR2 sequences are ENHRY and SYGVKD. V was cut by 3 bases and J by 2 bases, with 13 bases left in between. The CDR3 length is 15 residues.

This clonotype was detected ten times or more. The chain is built from TRBV5-1 and TRBJ2-5; D gene uncertain. This CDR3 has 12 amino acids. V lost 4 bases, J lost 1 base, and 5 bases lay in between. Germline V gene sequence: CDR1 SGHRS, CDR2 YFSETQ. The CDR3 here is CASSALQETQYF. The CDR3 DNA sequence: TGCGCCAGCAGCGCCCTCCAAGAGACCCAGTACTTC.

The sample holds a few counts of this clonotype. The chain uses TRBV6-5 and TRBJ1-2; D is unclear. CDR3 length: 16 residues. The germline V gene encodes CDR1 MNHEY and CDR2 SVGAGI. Trimming took off 2 bases at V and 4 bases at J, with 17 bases between the two ends. CDR3 sequence: CASSYGGRGGSYGYTF. The CDR3 DNA is TGTGCCAGCAGTTACGGCGGTCGGGGAGGCAGCTATGGCTACACCTTC.

The table lists this clonotype with many counts. This chain joins TRBV28 and TRBJ1-1; 7 nucleotides line up with TRBD1. The junction had 6 bases not matched to a gene; V was cut back by 5 bases and J by 0 bases. The V gene's germline CDR1 is MDHEN and CDR2 SYDVKM. This CDR3 is 15 amino acids long. The CDR3 protein is CASSPPGTVNTEAFF. CDR3 bases: TGTGCCAGCAGTCCCCCCGGGACAGTGAACACTGAAGCTTTCTTT.

This clonotype was seen a few times. The chain joins TRBV5-1 to TRBJ2-3; tentative D call: TRBD1 (6 bases). Germline V gene sequence: CDR1 SGHRS, CDR2 YFSETQ. This CDR3 is 15 amino acids long. With 4 bases removed from V and 2 bases from J, the gap between germline ends came to 14 bases. The CDR3 spells CASSGLDSPTDTQYF. For the CDR3, the DNA is TGCGCCAGCAGCGGGCTGGACAGTCCCACAGATACGCAGTATTTT.

This clonotype was counted a few times. V usage is TRBV20-1 and J usage is TRBJ1-5; no clear D gene. Trimming removed 3 bases from V and 2 bases from J, with 11 bases in between. The length of the CDR3 is 14 residues. Per the germline V gene, CDR1 is DFQATT and CDR2 is SNEGSKA (reference sequence). CDR3 loop: CSASSVAGNQPQHF. The CDR3 nucleotides read TGCAGTGCTAGCTCCGTGGCGGGCAATCAGCCCCAGCATTTT.

This clonotype came up a few times. The CDR3 nucleotides are TGCAGTGCTTCCGACAGGGGGCGAGGAGAGACCCAGTACTTC. The encoded protein is CSASDRGRGETQYF. The chain couples TRBV20-1 to TRBJ2-5; the match to TRBD1 covers 10 bases. The CDR3 is 14 amino acids. Germline assignment: CDR1 DFQATT and CDR2 SNEGSKA (reference sequence). The V gene end was trimmed by 5 bases and the J gene end by 4 bases; junction bases not matched to a gene: 7.